A selection of T cell receptor beta chains follows, all from one sample in a study of blood T cell repertoires in COVID-19. Data came from immunoSEQ multiplex PCR; TCRdb stores just in-frame clones and leaves some out. The data contain about 180,000 clones, 88% of them singletons. The sample consisted of peripheral blood. These receptors were obtained from a woman in her thirties with acute or convalescent COVID-19. Both conserved end residues are part of each CDR3. A D gene is named only where the DNA matches it firmly. Clone size is stated in some rows and not others, as once, few, many or a class when expanded.

clone size	D gene	V gene	J gene	CDR3 DNA	CDR3 protein
NA	NA	TRBV30	TRBJ1-3	TGTGCCTGGAAATACATAGGAAACACCATATATTTT	CAWKYIGNTIYF
once	TRBD1	TRBV14	TRBJ2-2	TGTGCCAGCAGCCCATCCGGGACAGCCTTGTTTGCCGGGGAGCTGTTTTTT	CASSPSGTALFAGELFF
NA	NA	TRBV28	TRBJ2-1	TGTGCCAGCAGTCTGGCCGGGATTACTCGAGAGCAGTTCTTC	CASSLAGITREQFF
NA	NA	TRBV7-9	TRBJ2-2	TGTGCCAGCAGCTTAATAGGGACACCCGGGGAGCTGTTTTTT	CASSLIGTPGELFF
NA	TRBD2	TRBV29-1	TRBJ2-1	TGCAGCGTAGCTAGCGGAGGACCGAGCTCCTACAATGAGCAGTTCTTC	CSVASGGPSSYNEQFF
NA	NA	TRBV2	TRBJ2-7	TGTGCCGTCGTGCGATCATATTACGAGCAGTACTTC	CAVVRSYYEQYF
NA	TRBD2	TRBV19	TRBJ2-3	TGTGCCAGTAGTATAGATCAAGGGACTAGTCACGATACGCAGTATTTT	CASSIDQGTSHDTQYF
NA	NA	TRBV29-1	TRBJ1-1	TGCAGCGTCGCAACGTACATGAACACTGAAGCTTTCTTT	CSVATYMNTEAFF
NA	NA	TRBV6-5	TRBJ1-2	TGTGCCAGCAGTTACTCTAGGAGTTCGTCCTATGGCTACACCTTC	CASSYSRSSSYGYTF
NA	TRBD1	TRBV30	TRBJ1-4	TGTGCCGGGGACAGGGGTGGAAAACTGTTTTTT	CAGDRGGKLFF
NA	TRBD1	TRBV27	TRBJ2-7	TGTGCCAGCAGTTCCGACAGGGGGAGCTCCTACGAGCAGTACTTC	CASSSDRGSSYEQYF